This T cell receptor (beta chain) was sequenced in a study of OX40 agonist ivuxolimab in advanced cancers. General notes on the study: Ivuxolimab was an agonistic, fully human IgG2 monoclonal antibody directed against OX40 (CD134), a costimulatory receptor. Prior anti-PD-1, anti-PD-L1 or anti-CTLA-4 therapy was permitted, and about two fifths of dose-escalation patients had received checkpoint inhibitors. Intravenous ivuxolimab was administered to patients every 2 weeks at six dose levels: 0.01, 0.1, 0.3, 1.5, 3 and 10 mg/kg. The dose-escalation cohort was about 87% male with a mean age of around 62 years, ranging from roughly 23 to 79. Of the roughly 50 dose-escalation patients, hepatocellular carcinoma was present in about 20, melanoma in around 15, renal cell carcinoma in 9 and head and neck cancer in 9. The purpose of peripheral TCRbeta sequencing was to test whether ivuxolimab changed TCR sequence diversity and led to clonal T-cell expansion. Partial responses occurred in three dose-escalation patients, of whom one had hepatocellular carcinoma and two had cutaneous melanoma. The paper describes the monotherapy dose-escalation part (N ≈ 51 patients) of the phase I trial of ivuxolimab.

On the study overall, not on this receptor specifically: Partial responders in the 0.1-3.0 mg/kg groups had among the lowest normalized peripheral clonal expansion, especially among CD8+ T cells. At doses of 0.1 to 3.0 mg/kg, clonal expansion of both CD4+ and CD8+ T cells in blood was seen between baseline and week 6. The antigen specificity of the peripheral T cells that underwent clonal expansion was not determined. Low levels of normalized T-cell clonal expansion were also seen in some nonresponding patients. After ivuxolimab, more expanded clones were found on average in CD8+ T cells than in CD4+ T cells.

In regard to this clone: Its antigen is not yet known. The record has no base qualities; no much larger clone is one base away.

From a lookup of the germline V gene, CDR1 and CDR2 are MNHEY and SVGAGI. The CDR3, from cysteine to phenylalanine, totals 15 residues. The read is trimmed to its CDR3 DNA, 45 bases read in frame from base 1. Clipping removes 0 bases from V and 8 bases from J, with 5 as the unmatched junction base count. Patients with a history of autoimmune disease or receiving systemic immunosuppression were excluded from the trial. Peripheral blood for TCR sequencing was collected from all dose cohorts at baseline, on cycle 4 day 1, and on cycle 7 day 1. Samples were obtained from an open-label, multicenter, first-in-human phase I dose-escalation trial of ivuxolimab. Adults with locally advanced or metastatic head and neck squamous cell, hepatocellular, melanoma or renal cell carcinoma were enrolled in the trial. Before TCR sequencing, CD4+ T cells and CD8+ T cells were sorted from peripheral blood as separate populations.

For sequencing of the TCRbeta CDR3 region, genomic DNA was extracted from the sorted cells. TCRbeta CDR3 regions were sequenced using the immunoSEQ Assay. As stored in TCRdb, this immuneACCESS dataset retains in-frame rearrangements with V and J assigned. A fraction of the clones does not appear; measured against another copy, unresolved V genes explain less than half of the discrepancy, and the remainder lacks a known reason. The sample table lists around 100,000 clones, approximately 90% of them with a count of one. The ten largest account for about 0.49% of the sample. The sequence links TRBV6-5 to TRBJ1-4; TRBD1 agrees with 8 junctional bases. The receptor was derived from an adult with an advanced solid tumor such as melanoma, head and neck, liver or kidney cancer. Specimen: CD4+ or CD8+ T cells sorted from blood, collected in a trial of the OX40 agonist ivuxolimab. In nucleotide form, the sequence is TGTGCCAGCAGTTACTCTGGTAACAGGGGGGAAAAACTGTTTTTT. The resulting protein is CASSYSGNRGEKLFF.